Listed below are T cell receptor beta chains from one sample, sequenced in a study of T-cell reconstitution after alpha-beta-depleted transplantation in children. TCRdb re-called the PCR reads through MiXCR, storing one row per CDR3 protein. The sample has under 450,000 distinct CDR3 sequences, around 15% seen once. The sequencing used PBMCs, mostly from graft donor cells, collected 360 days after TCRalphabeta/CD19-depleted stem cell transplant. The receptors were sampled from a boy under two years old who had a stem cell transplant for Wiskott-Aldrich syndrome, so the T cells may come from the graft donor. CDR3s include the opening cysteine and the closing phenylalanine or tryptophan. A D gene is named only where the DNA matches it firmly. Not every row has a clone size; where given, it reads once, few, many or a size class.

d_gene	v_gene	abundance	j_gene	CDR3nt	CDR3aa
TRBD2	TRBV7-2	NA	TRBJ2-3	TGTGCCAGCAGTTGGACTAGCGATACGCAGTATTTT	CASSWTSDTQYF
NA	TRBV4-3	many	TRBJ2-3	TGCGCCAGCAGCCTCAGACCAGATACGCAGTATTTT	CASSLRPDTQYF
NA	TRBV30	NA	TRBJ1-5	TGTGCCTGGAGTGTACTTCCGTGCCAGCCCCAGCATTTT	CAWSVLPCQPQHF
TRBD2	TRBV12-3/TRBV12-4	many	TRBJ2-5	TGTGCCAGCAGTTTGCCCCCACTAGCGGGCTACCAAGAGACCCAGTACTTC	CASSLPPLAGYQETQYF
TRBD2	TRBV7-9	few	TRBJ2-5	TGTGCCAGCAGCTTACTAGCGGGAGTTCGGAGGGAGACCCAGTACTTC	CASSLLAGVRRETQYF
NA	TRBV12-3/TRBV12-4	few	TRBJ2-1	TGTGCCAGCAGCTCTAGGGTAAATGAGCAGTTCTTC	CASSSRVNEQFF
NA	TRBV5-1	many	TRBJ2-1	TGCGCCAGCAGCCTTACGGAAAACGGCAATGAGCAGTTCTTC	CASSLTENGNEQFF
TRBD1	TRBV12-3/TRBV12-4	few	TRBJ1-3	TGTGCCAGCAGGCGGGACAGTGTACCTGGGCACACCATATATTTT	CASRRDSVPGHTIYF
TRBD2	TRBV24-1	NA	TRBJ2-1	TGTGCCACCAGTGATCCAGCGGGGGGGTACAATGAGCAGTTCTTC	CATSDPAGGYNEQFF
NA	TRBV12-3/TRBV12-4	NA	TRBJ2-4	TGTGCCAGCAGTCCCACTGCGGGGGCTCTAAACATTCAGTACTTC	CASSPTAGALNIQYF
NA	TRBV20-1	NA	TRBJ2-7	TGCAGTGCTAGAGATAGGGTAGCGGTTACCTACGAGCAGTACTTC	CSARDRVAVTYEQYF
TRBD2	TRBV4-3	few	TRBJ2-5	TGCGCCAGCAGCCAATCCGGACTAGCTGGGGAGACCCAGTACTTC	CASSQSGLAGETQYF
NA	TRBV12-3/TRBV12-4	NA	TRBJ2-2	TGTGCCAGCAGTTTAGCGCTGCTAGGTACCGGGGAGCTGTTTTTT	CASSLALLGTGELFF
NA	TRBV6-1	NA	TRBJ1-1	TGTGCCAGCACTCTCAAGAACACTGAAGCTTTCTTT	CASTLKNTEAFF
NA	TRBV3-1	NA	TRBJ2-5	TGTGCCAGCAGCCACCGGGGGCTTCAAGAGACCCAGTACTTC	CASSHRGLQETQYF
TRBD1	TRBV12-3/TRBV12-4	NA	TRBJ2-7	TGTGCCAGCAGTTTGCATCTTGGGACAGGCCTCTACGAGCAGTACTTC	CASSLHLGTGLYEQYF
NA	TRBV3-1	NA	TRBJ2-3	TGTGCCAGCAGCCAAAATCCATCTGATACGCAGTATTTT	CASSQNPSDTQYF
TRBD2	TRBV7-9	NA	TRBJ2-7	TGTGCCAGCAGCTCTAGCGGGAGGGAGTACGAGCAGTACTTC	CASSSSGREYEQYF
NA	TRBV7-9	NA	TRBJ2-4	TGTGCCAGCAGCTTAGGGAAGGGACCCCGGTTGTGGTTC	CASSLGKGPRLWF
TRBD1	TRBV12-3/TRBV12-4	NA	TRBJ1-1	TGTGCCAGCAGGAGTTGGGGACAGGGTGGCACTGAAGCTTTCTTT	CASRSWGQGGTEAFF
NA	TRBV3-1	few	TRBJ2-5	TGTGCCAGCAGCCGTAAAGCGGAGACCCAGTACTTC	CASSRKAETQYF
NA	TRBV4-3	NA	TRBJ2-3	TGCGCCAGCAGCCAAGCCGGGTTGGACACAGATACGCAGTATTTT	CASSQAGLDTDTQYF
TRBD1	TRBV3-1	NA	TRBJ2-7	TGTGCCAGCAGCCAAGATAGGGCAGGGGGAGCCTACGAGCAGTACTTC	CASSQDRAGGAYEQYF
TRBD2	TRBV7-9	NA	TRBJ2-1	TGTGCCAGCAGCCCGTTAATAGCGGGAGGAGGTAATGAGCAGTTCTTC	CASSPLIAGGGNEQFF
NA	TRBV11-2	few	TRBJ2-5	TGTGCCAGCAGCCCCCCCCTAGTGACCCAGTACTTC	CASSPPLVTQYF
NA	TRBV20-1	NA	TRBJ2-3	TGCAGTGCTCTCCGTCTGGATACGCAGTATTTT	CSALRLDTQYF
NA	TRBV28	NA	TRBJ2-7	TGTGCCAGCAGTTTATTACAGGGATGGGGATACGAGCAGTACTTC	CASSLLQGWGYEQYF
NA	TRBV11-3	NA	TRBJ1-2	TGTGCCAGCAGCTTAGCCCCGGCGTACCGCGGGGGCTACACCTTC	CASSLAPAYRGGYTF
NA	TRBV3-1	few	TRBJ2-1	TGTGCCAGCAGCCGCCTGGGGGACCCGTGGTCATGGAGAAATGAGCAGTTCTTC	CASSRLGDPWSWRNEQFF
NA	TRBV5-1	few	TRBJ1-1	TGCGCCAGCAGCTTGGAACAGGGTTATACTGAAGCTTTCTTT	CASSLEQGYTEAFF
NA	TRBV20-1	few	TRBJ2-7	TGCAGTGCTAGTTTGGGATACGAGCAGTACTTC	CSASLGYEQYF
NA	TRBV21-1	NA	TRBJ2-3	TGTGCCAGCAGCAAAGCAGAGACCGCGGTCGCCCTAGATACGCAGTATTTT	CASSKAETAVALDTQYF
TRBD2	TRBV7-7	few	TRBJ2-1	TGTGCCAGCAGCTTTACAGGTCGCGGGAGGAATGAGCAGTTCTTC	CASSFTGRGRNEQFF
NA	TRBV7-9	NA	TRBJ1-1	TGTGCCAGCAGCACGGACCTGAACACTGAAGCTTTCTTT	CASSTDLNTEAFF
NA	TRBV21-1	NA	TRBJ2-5	TGTGCCAGCAGGGTAATGACTAGCCATCGGTGGCACCAAGAGACCCAGTACTTC	CASRVMTSHRWHQETQYF
NA	TRBV5-1	NA	TRBJ2-5	TGCGCCAGCAGTACAGGATCGGAGACCCAGTACTTC	CASSTGSETQYF
NA	TRBV5-1	few	TRBJ2-7	TGCGCCAGCAGCTTCGACAGGAGCTCCTACGAGCAGTACTTC	CASSFDRSSYEQYF
TRBD1	TRBV5-1	NA	TRBJ2-7	TGCGCCAGCAGCTTGGTACAGGGGGGAGACTACGAGCAGTACTTC	CASSLVQGGDYEQYF
NA	TRBV12-3/TRBV12-4	NA	TRBJ2-3	TGTGCCAGCAGTTTAGGCCCTGGCACAGATACGCAGTATTTT	CASSLGPGTDTQYF
TRBD2	TRBV7-9	NA	TRBJ2-7	TGTGCCAGCAGTCCTATCCCACTAGCGGGACGCTACGAGCAGTACTTC	CASSPIPLAGRYEQYF
TRBD2	TRBV6-1	few	TRBJ2-3	TGTGCCAGCAGCACGACTAGCGGGATCGCAGATACGCAGTATTTT	CASSTTSGIADTQYF
TRBD1	TRBV2	few	TRBJ2-2	TGTGCCAGCAGTGGACAGGGATACACCGGGGAGCTGTTTTTT	CASSGQGYTGELFF
NA	TRBV7-9	NA	TRBJ1-6	TGTGCCAGCAGCTTCGGGGGAATACGTTCACCCCTCCACTTT	CASSFGGIRSPLHF
NA	TRBV7-2	NA	TRBJ2-1	TGTGCCAGCAGCTTAGTTAACTCGTTCTACAATGAGCAGTTCTTC	CASSLVNSFYNEQFF
TRBD2	TRBV7-2	few	TRBJ2-2	TGTGCCAGCAGCCCGTGGGGCGGGGGAGCCGGGGAGCTGTTTTTT	CASSPWGGGAGELFF
TRBD1	TRBV5-1	few	TRBJ1-4	TGCGCCAGCAGCTTGGCCGGGACAGATAATGAAAAACTGTTTTTT	CASSLAGTDNEKLFF
TRBD1	TRBV7-6	many	TRBJ2-7	TGTGCCAGCAGCTTAGGGACAGGGGACTCCTACGAGCAGTACTTC	CASSLGTGDSYEQYF
NA	TRBV28	NA	TRBJ1-6	TGTGCCAGCAGTTTTCAGGGGCGGGGAAATTCACCCCTCCACTTT	CASSFQGRGNSPLHF
NA	TRBV30	once	TRBJ1-1	TGTGACTGGAGTAAGGGCTTGAACACTGAAGCTTTCTTT	CDWSKGLNTEAFF
NA	TRBV9	NA	TRBJ2-2	TGTGCCAGCAGCGTTCCGCAGGATCGGCGCGACACCGGGGAGCTGTTTTTT	CASSVPQDRRDTGELFF
NA	TRBV9	NA	TRBJ2-3	TGTGCCAGCAGCCCCGACGGGGGCACAGATACGCAGTATTTT	CASSPDGGTDTQYF
NA	TRBV20-1	many	TRBJ2-1	TGCAGTGCTAGGGGGGAGGGGGGATACAATGAGCAGTTCTTC	CSARGEGGYNEQFF
NA	TRBV28	NA	TRBJ2-7	TGTGCCAGCAGTTCCCTGGGGATTCCCTACGAGCAGTACTTC	CASSSLGIPYEQYF
NA	TRBV25-1	few	TRBJ1-1	TGTGCCAGCAGTGGCCGGGGACGAAACACTGAAGCTTTCTTT	CASSGRGRNTEAFF
TRBD2	TRBV6-2/TRBV6-3	NA	TRBJ2-5	TGTGCCAGCAGGGGATGGACTAGCGGGATCTTTTGGGGGACCCAGTACTTC	CASRGWTSGIFWGTQYF